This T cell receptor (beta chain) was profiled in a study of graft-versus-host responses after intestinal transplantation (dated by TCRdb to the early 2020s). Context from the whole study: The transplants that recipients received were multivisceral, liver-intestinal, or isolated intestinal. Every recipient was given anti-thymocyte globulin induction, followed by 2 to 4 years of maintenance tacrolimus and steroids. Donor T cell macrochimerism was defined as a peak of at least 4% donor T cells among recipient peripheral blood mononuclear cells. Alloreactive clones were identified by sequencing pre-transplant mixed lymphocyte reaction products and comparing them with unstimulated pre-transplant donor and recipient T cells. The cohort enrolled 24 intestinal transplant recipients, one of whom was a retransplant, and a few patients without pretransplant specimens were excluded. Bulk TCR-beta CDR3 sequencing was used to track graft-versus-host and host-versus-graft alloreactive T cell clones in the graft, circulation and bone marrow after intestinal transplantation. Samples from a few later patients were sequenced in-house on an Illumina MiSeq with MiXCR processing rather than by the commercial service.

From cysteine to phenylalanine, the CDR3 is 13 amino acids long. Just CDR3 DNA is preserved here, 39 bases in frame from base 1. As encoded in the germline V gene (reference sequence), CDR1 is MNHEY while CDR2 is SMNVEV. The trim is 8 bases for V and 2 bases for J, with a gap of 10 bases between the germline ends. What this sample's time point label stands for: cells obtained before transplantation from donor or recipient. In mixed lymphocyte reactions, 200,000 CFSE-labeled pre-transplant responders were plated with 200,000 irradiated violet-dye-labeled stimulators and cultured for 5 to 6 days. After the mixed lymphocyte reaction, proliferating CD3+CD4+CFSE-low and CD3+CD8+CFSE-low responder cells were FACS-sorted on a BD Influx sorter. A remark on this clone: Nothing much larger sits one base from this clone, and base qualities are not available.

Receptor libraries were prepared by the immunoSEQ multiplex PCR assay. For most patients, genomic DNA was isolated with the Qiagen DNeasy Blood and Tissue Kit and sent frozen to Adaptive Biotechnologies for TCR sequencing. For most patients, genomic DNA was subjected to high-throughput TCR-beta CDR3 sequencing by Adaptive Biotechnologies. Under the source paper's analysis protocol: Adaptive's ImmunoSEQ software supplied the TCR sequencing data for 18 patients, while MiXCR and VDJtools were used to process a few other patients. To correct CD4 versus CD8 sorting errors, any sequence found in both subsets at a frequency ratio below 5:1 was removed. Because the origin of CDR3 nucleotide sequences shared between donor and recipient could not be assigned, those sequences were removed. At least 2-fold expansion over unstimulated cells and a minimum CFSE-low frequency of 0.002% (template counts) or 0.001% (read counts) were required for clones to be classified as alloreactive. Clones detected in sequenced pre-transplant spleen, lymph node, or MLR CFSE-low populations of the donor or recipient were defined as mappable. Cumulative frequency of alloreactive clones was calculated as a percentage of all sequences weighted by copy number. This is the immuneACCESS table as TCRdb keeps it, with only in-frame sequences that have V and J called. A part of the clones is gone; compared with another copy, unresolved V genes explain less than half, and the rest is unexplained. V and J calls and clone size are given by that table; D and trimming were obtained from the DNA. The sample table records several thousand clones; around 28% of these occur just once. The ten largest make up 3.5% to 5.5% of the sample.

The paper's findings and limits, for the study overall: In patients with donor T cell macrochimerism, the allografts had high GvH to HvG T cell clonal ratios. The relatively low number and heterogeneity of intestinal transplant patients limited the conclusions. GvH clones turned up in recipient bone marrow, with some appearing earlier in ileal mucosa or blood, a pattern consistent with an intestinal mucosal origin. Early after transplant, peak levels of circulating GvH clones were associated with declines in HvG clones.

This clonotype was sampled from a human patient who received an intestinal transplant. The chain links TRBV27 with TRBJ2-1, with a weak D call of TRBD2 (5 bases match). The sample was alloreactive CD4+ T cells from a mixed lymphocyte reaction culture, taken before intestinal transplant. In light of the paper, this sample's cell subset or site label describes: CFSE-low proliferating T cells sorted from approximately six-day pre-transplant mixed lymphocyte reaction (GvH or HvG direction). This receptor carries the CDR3 CASGRGAYNEQFF. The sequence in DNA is TGTGCCAGCGGGAGAGGCGCCTACAATGAGCAGTTCTTC.